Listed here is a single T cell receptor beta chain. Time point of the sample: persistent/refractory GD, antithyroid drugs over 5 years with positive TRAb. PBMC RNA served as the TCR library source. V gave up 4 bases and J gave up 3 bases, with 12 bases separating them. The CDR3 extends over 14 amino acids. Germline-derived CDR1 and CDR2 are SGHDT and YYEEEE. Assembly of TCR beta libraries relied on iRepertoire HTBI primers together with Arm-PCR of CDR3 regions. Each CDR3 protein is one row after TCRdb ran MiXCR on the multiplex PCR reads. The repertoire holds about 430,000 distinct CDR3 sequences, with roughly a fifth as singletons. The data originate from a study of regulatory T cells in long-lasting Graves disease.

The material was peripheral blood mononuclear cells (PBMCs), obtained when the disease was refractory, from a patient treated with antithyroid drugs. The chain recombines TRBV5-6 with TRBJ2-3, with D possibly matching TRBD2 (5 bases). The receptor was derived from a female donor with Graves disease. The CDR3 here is CASSPGEITDTQYF. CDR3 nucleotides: TGTGCCAGCAGCCCCGGGGAGATAACAGATACGCAGTATTTT.